This T cell receptor beta chain appears in the sequencing data of a study of CD8 T cells in Susac syndrome. cDNA came from roughly 0.53 to 1 ug RNA primed by random hexamers. Via MiXCR, TCRdb re-called the immunoSEQ multiplex PCR reads, giving one row per CDR3 protein. The sample lists approximately 180,000 distinct CDR3 sequences, 91% seen once, with 0.085% to 0.09% in the top ten. There are 16 residues in the CDR3. In germline, CDR1 is MGHRA, CDR2 YSYEKL. J lost 3 bases, V lost 4 bases, and 11 bases had no gene match. The chain has TRBV4-1 and TRBJ2-5, with 7 bases that match TRBD1. This TCR was sampled from a human donor with Susac syndrome. The specimen was CD4+ T cells from PBMCs. This CDR3 is CASSPTGPGTEETQYF. CDR3 sequence (DNA): TGCGCCAGCAGCCCGACGGGCCCCGGGACAGAAGAGACCCAGTACTTC.